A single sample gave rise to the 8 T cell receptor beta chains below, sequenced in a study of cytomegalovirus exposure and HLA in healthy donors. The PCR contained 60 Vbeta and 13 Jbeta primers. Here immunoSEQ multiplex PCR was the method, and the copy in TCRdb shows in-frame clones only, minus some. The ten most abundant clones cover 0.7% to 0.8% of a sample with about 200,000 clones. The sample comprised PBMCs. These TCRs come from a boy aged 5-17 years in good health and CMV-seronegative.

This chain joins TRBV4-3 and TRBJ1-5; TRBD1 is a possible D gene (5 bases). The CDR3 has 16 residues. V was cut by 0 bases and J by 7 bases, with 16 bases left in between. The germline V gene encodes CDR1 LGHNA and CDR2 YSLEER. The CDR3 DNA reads TGCGCCAGCAGCCAAGATACGGCGGGGGGAGGGCAGCCCCAGCATTTT. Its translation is CASSQDTAGGGQPQHF.

The CDR3 nucleotides read TGCGCCAGCAGACACACGAACACTGAAGCTTTCTTT. Translated: CASRHTNTEAFF. The gene calls are TRBV5-1 and TRBJ1-1, with unresolved D. The CDR3 is made up of 12 amino acids. Per germline, CDR1 SGHRS and CDR2 YFSETQ. Trimming stripped 5 bases from V and 1 base from J, with 6 bases between.

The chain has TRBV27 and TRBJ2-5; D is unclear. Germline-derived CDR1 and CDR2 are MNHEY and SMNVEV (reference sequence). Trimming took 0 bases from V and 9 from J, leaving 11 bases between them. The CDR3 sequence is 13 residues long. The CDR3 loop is CASSLSRYEAQYF. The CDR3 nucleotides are TGTGCCAGCAGTTTATCCAGATACGAGGCCCAGTACTTC.

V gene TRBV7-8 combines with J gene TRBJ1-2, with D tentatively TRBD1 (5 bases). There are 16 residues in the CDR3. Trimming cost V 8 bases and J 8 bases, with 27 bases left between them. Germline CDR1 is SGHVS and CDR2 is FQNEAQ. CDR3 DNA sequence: TGTGCCAGCTCAGATGGGGCGGGAATGCTTCTTAGGGGCTACACCTTC. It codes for CASSDGAGMLLRGYTF.

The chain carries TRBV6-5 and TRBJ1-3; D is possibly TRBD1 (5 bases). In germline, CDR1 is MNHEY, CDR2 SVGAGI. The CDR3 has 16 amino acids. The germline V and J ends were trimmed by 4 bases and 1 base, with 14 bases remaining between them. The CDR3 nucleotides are TGTGCCAGCAGTTTTGGACACCAGAGGTCTGGAAACACCATATATTTT. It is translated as CASSFGHQRSGNTIYF.

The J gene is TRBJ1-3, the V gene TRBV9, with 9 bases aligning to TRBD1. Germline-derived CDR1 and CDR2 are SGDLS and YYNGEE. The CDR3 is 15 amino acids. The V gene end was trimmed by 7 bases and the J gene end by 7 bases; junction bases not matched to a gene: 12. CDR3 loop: CASSLSGTGLNTIYF. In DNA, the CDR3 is TGTGCCAGCTCCCTTTCCGGGACAGGGTTGAACACCATATATTTT. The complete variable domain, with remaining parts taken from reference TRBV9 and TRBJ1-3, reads DSGVTQTPKHLITATGQRVTLRCSPRSGDLSVYWYQQSLDQGLQFLIQYYNGEERAKGNILERFSAQQFPDLHSELNLSSLELGDSALYFCASSLSGTGLNTIYFGEGSWLTVV.

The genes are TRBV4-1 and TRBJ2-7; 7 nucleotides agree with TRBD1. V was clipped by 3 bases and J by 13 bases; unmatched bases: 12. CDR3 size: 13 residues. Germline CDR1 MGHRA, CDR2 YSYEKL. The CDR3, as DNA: TGCGCCAGCAGCCAGGAAAGATGGGACAGTAGCTACTTC. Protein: CASSQERWDSSYF.

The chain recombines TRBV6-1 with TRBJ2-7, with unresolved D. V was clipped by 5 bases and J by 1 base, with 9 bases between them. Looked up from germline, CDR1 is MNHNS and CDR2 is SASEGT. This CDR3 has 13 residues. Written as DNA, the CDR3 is TGTGCCAGCAGTATCTACAGATCCTACGAGCAGTACTTC. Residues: CASSIYRSYEQYF.